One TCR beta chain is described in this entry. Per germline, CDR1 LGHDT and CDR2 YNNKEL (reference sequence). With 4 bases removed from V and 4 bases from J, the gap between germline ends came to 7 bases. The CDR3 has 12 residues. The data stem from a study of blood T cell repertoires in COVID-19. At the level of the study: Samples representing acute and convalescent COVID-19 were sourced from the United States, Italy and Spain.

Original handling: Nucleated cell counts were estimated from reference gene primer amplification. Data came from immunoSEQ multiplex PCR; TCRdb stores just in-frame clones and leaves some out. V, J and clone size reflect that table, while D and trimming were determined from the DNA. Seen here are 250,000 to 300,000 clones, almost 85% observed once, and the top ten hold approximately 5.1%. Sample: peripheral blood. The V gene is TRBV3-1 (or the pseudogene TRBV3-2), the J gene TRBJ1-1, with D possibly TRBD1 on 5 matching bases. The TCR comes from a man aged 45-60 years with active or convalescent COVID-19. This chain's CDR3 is CASSRRGTEAFF. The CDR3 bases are TGTGCCAGCAGCCGAAGGGGCACTGAAGCTTTCTTT.